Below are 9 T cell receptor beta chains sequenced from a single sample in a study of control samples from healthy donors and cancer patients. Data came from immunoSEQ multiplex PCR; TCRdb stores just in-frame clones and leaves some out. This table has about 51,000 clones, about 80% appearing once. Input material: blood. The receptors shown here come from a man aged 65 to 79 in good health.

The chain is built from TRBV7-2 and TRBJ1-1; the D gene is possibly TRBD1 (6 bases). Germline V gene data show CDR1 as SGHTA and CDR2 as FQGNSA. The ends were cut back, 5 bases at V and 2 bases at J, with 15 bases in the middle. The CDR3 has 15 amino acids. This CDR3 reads CASSPLGGHNTEAFF. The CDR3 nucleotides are TGTGCCAGCAGCCCCTTAGGGGGACATAACACTGAAGCTTTCTTT. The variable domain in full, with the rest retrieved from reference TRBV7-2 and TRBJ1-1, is GAGVSQSPSNKVTEKGKDVELRCDPISGHTALYWYRQSLGQGLEFLIYFQGNSAPDKSGLPSDRFSAERTGGSVSTLTIQRTQQEDSAVYLCASSPLGGHNTEAFFGQGTRLTVV.

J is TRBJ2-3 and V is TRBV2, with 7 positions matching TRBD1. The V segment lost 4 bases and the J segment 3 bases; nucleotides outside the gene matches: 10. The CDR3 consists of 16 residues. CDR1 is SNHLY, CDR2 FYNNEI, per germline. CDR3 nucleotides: TGTGCCAGCAGTGTATTCCGGACAGGTCTGACAGATACGCAGTATTTT. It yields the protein CASSVFRTGLTDTQYF.

As DNA, the CDR3 is TGTGCCATCAGTGGTGGACAGGGGGCGTTGGAGACCCAGTACTTC. As protein: CAISGGQGALETQYF. The chain recombines TRBV10-3 with TRBJ2-5; 11 nucleotides agree with TRBD1. CDR3 length: 15 residues. V shed 4 bases and J 5 bases; nucleotides not matched to a gene: 6. The germline gives CDR1 ENHRY, CDR2 SYGVKD.

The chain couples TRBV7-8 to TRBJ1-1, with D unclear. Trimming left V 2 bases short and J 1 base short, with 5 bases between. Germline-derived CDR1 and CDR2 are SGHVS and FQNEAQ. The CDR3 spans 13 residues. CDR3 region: CASSLTRNTEAFF. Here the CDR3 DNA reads TGTGCCAGCAGCTTAACCAGGAACACTGAAGCTTTCTTT. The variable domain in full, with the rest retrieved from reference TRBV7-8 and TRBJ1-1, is GAGVSQSPRYKVAKRGQDVALRCDPISGHVSLFWYQQALGQGPEFLTYFQNEAQLDKSGLPSDRFFAERPEGSVSTLKIQRTQQEDSAVYLCASSLTRNTEAFFGQGTRLTVV.

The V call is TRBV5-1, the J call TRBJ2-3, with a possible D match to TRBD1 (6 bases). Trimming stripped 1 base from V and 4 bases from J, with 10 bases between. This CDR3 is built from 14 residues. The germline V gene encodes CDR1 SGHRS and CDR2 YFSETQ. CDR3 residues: CASSLTGFPDTQYF. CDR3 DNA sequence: TGCGCCAGCAGCTTGACAGGGTTCCCAGATACGCAGTATTTT. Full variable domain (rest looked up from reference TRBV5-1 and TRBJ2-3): KAGVTQTPRYLIKTRGQQVTLSCSPISGHRSVSWYQQTPGQGLQFLFEYFSETQRNKGNFPGRFSGRQFSNSRSEMNVSTLELGDSALYLCASSLTGFPDTQYFGPGTRLTVL.

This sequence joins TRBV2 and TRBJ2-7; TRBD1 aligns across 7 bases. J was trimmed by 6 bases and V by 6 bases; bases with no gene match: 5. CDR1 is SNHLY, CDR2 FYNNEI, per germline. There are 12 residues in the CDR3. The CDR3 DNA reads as TGTGCCAGCAGGGTGACAGGGTCCGAGCAGTACTTC. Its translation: CASRVTGSEQYF.

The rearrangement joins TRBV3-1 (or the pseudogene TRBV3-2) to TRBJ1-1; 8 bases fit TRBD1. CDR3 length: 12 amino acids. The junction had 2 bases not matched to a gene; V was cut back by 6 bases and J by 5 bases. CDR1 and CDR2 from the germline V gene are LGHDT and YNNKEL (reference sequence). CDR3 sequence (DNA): TGTGCCAGCAGTCAGGGGGCTACTGAAGCTTTCTTT. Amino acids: CASSQGATEAFF.

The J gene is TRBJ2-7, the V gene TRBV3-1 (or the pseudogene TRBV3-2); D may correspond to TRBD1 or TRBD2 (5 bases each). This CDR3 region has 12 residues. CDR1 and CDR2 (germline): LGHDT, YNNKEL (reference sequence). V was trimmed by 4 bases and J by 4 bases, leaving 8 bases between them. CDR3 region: CASSPGPYEQYF. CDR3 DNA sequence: TGTGCCAGCAGCCCGGGACCTTACGAGCAGTACTTC.

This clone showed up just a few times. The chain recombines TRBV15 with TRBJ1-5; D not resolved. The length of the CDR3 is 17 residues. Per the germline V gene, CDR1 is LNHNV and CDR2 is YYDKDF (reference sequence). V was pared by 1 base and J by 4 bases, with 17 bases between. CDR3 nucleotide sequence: TGTGCCACCAGCAGAGCCCCTCTTCCAACGTCGAATCAGCCCCAGCATTTT. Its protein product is CATSRAPLPTSNQPQHF.